This T cell receptor beta chain was captured in a study of blood T cell repertoires in COVID-19. The assay was immunoSEQ multiplex PCR, and TCRdb's table has in-frame clones only and misses some. The data contain about 52,000 clones, 81% of them seen just once; the ten biggest clones take up more than 20%. The V segment lost 4 bases and the J segment 7 bases; nucleotides outside the gene matches: 3. The germline V gene encodes CDR1 MDHEN and CDR2 SYDVKM. CDR3 length: 15 residues. The sample consisted of peripheral blood. The rearrangement joins TRBV28 to TRBJ2-2, with TRBD2 identical over 13 bases. The receptor was derived from an elderly woman with COVID-19, enrolled during active disease. CDR3 protein: CASSSGLAGVGELFF. Here the CDR3 DNA reads TGTGCCAGCAGTTCAGGACTAGCGGGAGTCGGGGAGCTGTTTTTT.